This TCR beta chain comes out of a study of blood T cells in healthy people across ages. This clonotype was seen only a few times. The antigen remains undetermined. Germline V gene sequence: CDR1 WSHSY, CDR2 SAAADI. The CDR3 runs to 14 residues. Trimming took 6 bases from V and 3 from J, leaving 12 bases between them. The study, taken as a whole, reports: With age, beta diversity per million T cells declined roughly linearly, significantly by roughly 40.

Alongside a J-beta primer mix, a sample-barcoded 5' primer served in a second PCR lasting roughly 6 to 12 cycles. Every single cDNA molecule received a tag from a template-switch adaptor with 12 random nucleotides. From the 5' RACE reads, TCRdb called clonotypes with MiXCR, one entry per CDR3 protein. The data show about 720,000 distinct CDR3 sequences, 20% to 25% seen once. The chain couples TRBV10-2 to TRBJ2-4, with D perhaps matching TRBD1 (6 bases). The sample was blood. The TCR sequence derives from a man in his 70s in good health. The CDR3 DNA follows: TGCGCCAGCAGAGGACAGTCGGTCAAAAACATTCAGTACTTC. Encoded protein: CASRGQSVKNIQYF.